This paragraph covers one T cell receptor (beta chain) sequence. Its antigen remains unidentified. The data are from a study of graft-versus-host responses after intestinal transplantation. For the study at large: Anti-thymocyte globulin induction was given to all recipients, followed by tacrolimus and steroids for 2 to 4 years.

Libraries were prepared by immunoSEQ multiplex PCR; TCRdb keeps only in-frame clonotypes and omits some of them. The table shows approximately 75,000 clones, with 90% occurring only once. Study findings and constraints: In patients with graft-donor T cell macrochimerism, allograft graft-versus-host to host-versus-graft clonal ratios were high.

From germline, CDR1 is SEHNR and CDR2 FQNEAQ (reference sequence). J gave up 6 bases and V 3 bases, and 5 bases lay outside the gene matches. This CDR3 region has 14 residues. This TCR was sampled from a human donor who was the organ donor for an intestinal transplant. The chain employs TRBV7-9 and TRBJ1-2; 9 nucleotides match TRBD1. The sample here was unstimulated CD8+ T cells sorted from spleen or lymph node cells, taken before transplant. CDR3: CASSFQTGGHGYTF. CDR3 bases: TGTGCCAGCAGCTTCCAAACAGGGGGCCATGGCTACACCTTC.